The T cell receptor (beta chain) under discussion was sequenced for a study of cytomegalovirus exposure and HLA in healthy donors. About the study: In terms of ancestry, the Caucasian-associated cluster contained roughly 81% of the approximately 420 genotyped donors.

The study, taken as a whole, reports: Analysis performed later showed TCR beta chains linked to HLA being more clonally expanded than equally common others. In an earlier analysis, most TCR beta V segments were productive about 87% or about 30% of the time.

Amplification used 60 Vbeta primers and 13 Jbeta primers. The repertoire was sequenced with immunoSEQ multiplex PCR; TCRdb's copy has only in-frame clones and lacks some. The table has 280,000 or so clones, roughly 90% seen once. Germline trimming cut 2 bases from V and 6 bases from J; bases unmatched to any gene: 13. Germline CDR1 reads SEHNR; CDR2 reads FQNEAQ (reference sequence). There are 18 residues in the CDR3. Regarding this clone: Antigen specificity is unknown.

The J gene is TRBJ2-2, the V gene TRBV7-9; 9 bases fit TRBD2. The clonotype was recovered from a woman under 30 in good health and CMV-seronegative. The sample taken for sequencing was PBMCs. The CDR3 coding sequence is TGTGCCAGCAGCTTAATTAGGAGCGGGGGGCATCGGGCCGGGGAGCTGTTTTTT. It is translated as CASSLIRSGGHRAGELFF.